A single sample gave rise to the 3 T cell receptor beta chains below, sequenced in a study of chemoradiotherapy in HPV16-positive cancers. Some clones are missing from TCRdb's copy, which holds only in-frame ones; the method was immunoSEQ multiplex PCR. The table lists 3,800 or so clones, approximately 86% of them singletons. Here the sequenced sample was tumor tissue, taken from a patient who underwent chemoradiotherapy. Receptor source: a human donor with HPV-associated anogenital cancer.

This clone has a handful of counts. The chain links TRBV5-4 to TRBJ2-7; TRBD2 agrees at 8 bases. V trimming: 4 bases; J trimming: 5 bases; junction bases outside the gene matches: 11. The CDR3 loop spans 15 amino acids. From germline, CDR1 is SGHNT and CDR2 YYREEE (reference sequence). The CDR3 spells CASSLVTGGSDEQYF. The CDR3 coding sequence is TGTGCCAGCAGCCTGGTAACGGGGGGGTCTGACGAGCAGTACTTC. Filled out from reference TRBV5-4 and TRBJ2-7, the complete variable domain reads ETGVTQSPTHLIKTRGQQVTLRCSSQSGHNTVSWYQQALGQGPQFIFQYYREEENGRGNFPPRFSGLQFPNYSSELNVNALELDDSALYLCASSLVTGGSDEQYFGPGTRLTVT.

V is TRBV6-6 and J is TRBJ2-7, with TRBD1 matching over 9 bases. V dropped 5 bases and J dropped 4; count of bases not matched to a gene: 6. The CDR3 runs to 14 residues. Germline values: CDR1 MNHNY, CDR2 SVGAGI (reference sequence). The CDR3 sequence is CASSDPGTGYEQYF. The CDR3, as DNA: TGTGCCAGCAGTGACCCCGGGACAGGGTACGAGCAGTACTTC.

The chain carries TRBV10-2 and TRBJ1-6; 7 nucleotides line up with TRBD1. J gave up 0 bases and V 5 bases, and 4 bases lay outside the gene matches. Per germline, CDR1 WSHSY and CDR2 SAAADI. This CDR3 comprises 16 residues. The CDR3, as DNA: TGCGCCAGCAGTAATCAGGGGGGCTCCTATAATTCACCCCTCCACTTT. Its protein is CASSNQGGSYNSPLHF.